Here is one TCR beta chain with its context. These data are taken from a study of OX40 agonist ivuxolimab in advanced cancers. Looking at the study overall: Intravenous ivuxolimab at 0.01 to 10 mg/kg was given to patients every 2 weeks. The dose-escalation cohort was around 83% male, with a mean age of about 60 years, ranging about 20 to 79.

TCRdb's table, derived via immunoSEQ multiplex PCR, lists solely in-frame clones and lacks some. The table has approximately 100,000 clones, 84% seen once; the top ten hold about 5.5%. Germline lookup yields CDR1 MNHEY and CDR2 SVGAGI. The CDR3 length is 15 residues. V gave up 6 bases and J gave up 0 bases, with 11 bases separating them. Autoimmune disease history or systemic immunosuppression barred patients. The sample consisted of CD4+ or CD8+ T cells sorted from blood, taken in a trial of the OX40 agonist ivuxolimab. The source is an adult with an advanced solid tumor such as melanoma, head and neck, liver or kidney cancer. The chain recombines TRBV6-5 with TRBJ1-4; weak D call: TRBD1 (5 bases). Here the CDR3 DNA reads TGTGCCAGCAGCCTGACAGTCCCAACTAATGAAAAACTGTTTTTT. It encodes CASSLTVPTNEKLFF.